This T cell receptor beta chain was documented in a study of blood T cell repertoires in COVID-19. Overall study: Samples came from the United States, Italy and Spain, spanning acute and convalescent COVID-19.

This clone came up once. Under the authors' procedure: Amplification with reference gene primers provided the estimates of nucleated cell counts. The repertoire was sequenced with immunoSEQ multiplex PCR; TCRdb's copy has only in-frame clones and lacks some. The DNA gave D and trimming, while V, J and clone size come from that table. The sample records tens of thousands of clones, approximately 91% being singletons. The CDR3 has 18 residues. Sequenced input: peripheral blood. The clonotype comes from a woman of 80 years or more with acute or convalescent COVID-19. V gene TRBV21-1 combines with J gene TRBJ1-5. TRBV21-1 is annotated as a pseudogene. CDR3 DNA sequence: TGTGCCAGCAGCAGCTATGGACGGACTCTGGTTTGCAATCAGCCCCAGCATTTT. Protein: CASSSYGRTLVCNQPQHF.